This T cell receptor beta chain was retrieved from a study of blood T cells in healthy people across ages. Germline V gene data show CDR1 as MRHNA and CDR2 as SNTAGT. The V end lost 6 bases, the J end lost 10 bases, and 19 bases lay between the germline ends. This CDR3 region has 14 residues. The use of a sample-barcoded 5' primer and a J-beta primer mix characterized a second PCR of 7 to 11 cycles. One entry per CDR3 protein, called by TCRdb with MiXCR from the 5' RACE reads. The sample carries over 600,000 distinct CDR3 sequences, approximately 53% recorded once. This TCR was sampled from a man between 40 and 49 years old in good health. The sample consisted of blood. The chain employs TRBV6-4 and TRBJ2-1, with D unresolved. CDR3 in amino acids: CASSQGRGYGEQFF. The CDR3 DNA is TGTGCCAGCAGCCAAGGCAGAGGTTATGGCGAGCAGTTCTTC.